The 21 T cell receptor beta chains given below trace back to one sample, sequenced in a study of blood T cells in healthy people across ages. Combining a sample-barcoded 5' primer with a J-beta primer mix, a second PCR ran for roughly 7 to 11 cycles. TCRdb reanalysed the 5' RACE reads using MiXCR and keeps one entry per CDR3 protein. The sample has roughly 570,000 distinct CDR3 sequences, approximately 27% seen once. The sequencing sample was made of blood. Source of these receptors: a woman aged 70-85 years in good health.

This clonotype turned up a few times. The chain uses TRBV5-1 and TRBJ2-5; TRBD2 agrees at 9 bases. In germline, CDR1 is SGHRS, CDR2 YFSETQ. The V and J ends lost 0 bases and 1 base, in that order; junction bases with no gene match: 4. The CDR3 has 16 residues. The CDR3 is CASSLELAGGQETQYF. CDR3 nucleotide sequence: TGCGCCAGCAGCTTGGAACTAGCGGGCGGCCAAGAGACCCAGTACTTC.

In this sample, this clonotype turned up a few times. This rearrangement joins TRBV7-7 to TRBJ2-5; D perhaps matches TRBD2 (5 bases). Between the trimmed V and J ends, which lost 5 bases and 3 bases, there was a span of 16 bases. CDR1 is SSHAT, CDR2 FNYEAQ, per germline (reference sequence). This CDR3 region has 15 residues. The CDR3 nucleotides read TGTGCCAGCAGCGCAAACCGGGGTTCCAAAGAGACCCAGTACTTC. Its translation is CASSANRGSKETQYF.

This clonotype was observed many times. CDR3 DNA sequence: TGCGCCAGCAGCGCGGCTCGAGGGGGAAACTATGGCTACACCTTC. This translates into CASSAARGGNYGYTF. The V and J genes are TRBV5-1 and TRBJ1-2, with D possibly being TRBD1 (6 bases). From germline, CDR1 is SGHRS and CDR2 YFSETQ. Trimming took 4 bases from V and 2 from J, leaving 15 bases between them. There are 15 residues in the CDR3.

This clonotype has just a few counts. The chain uses TRBV28 and TRBJ2-5; perhaps TRBD1 as D (8 bases). With 4 bases removed from V and 5 bases from J, the gap between germline ends came to 17 bases. The CDR3 loop spans 15 amino acids. CDR1 and CDR2 from the germline V gene are MDHEN and SYDVKM. The CDR3 region has the DNA TGTGCCAGCAGTTCCCACAACAGGGGGGGGGAGACCCAGTACTTC. As protein: CASSSHNRGGETQYF.

A remark on this clonotype: At one boundary the junction diverges from the germline segment, which might be a read error. CDR3 in amino acids: CASSLKGRYEQHF. The CDR3 coding sequence is TGTGCCAGCAGTTTAAAGGGGCGGTACGAGCAGCACTTC. The J gene is TRBJ2-7, the V gene TRBV27; D might be TRBD1 (5 bases). The CDR3 contains 13 residues. Germline V lookup: CDR1 MNHEY, CDR2 SMNVEV (reference sequence).

The chain couples TRBV4-2 to TRBJ2-1; TRBD2 matches at 7 bases. In germline, CDR1 is LGHNA, CDR2 YNFKEQ. The CDR3 consists of 14 residues. The V segment lost 0 bases and the J segment 10 bases; nucleotides outside the gene matches: 6. In nucleotides, the CDR3 is TGTGCCAGCAGCCAAGATCAGGGACTACAAGAGCAGTTCTTC. It yields the protein CASSQDQGLQEQFF.

This chain joins TRBV7-2 and TRBJ2-3, with 8 bases that match TRBD1. CDR3 length equals 15 residues. Germline CDR1 is SGHTA and CDR2 is FQGNSA. With 5 bases clipped from V and 5 bases from J, the junction kept 9 bases outside the gene matches. The CDR3 nucleotides read TGTGCCAGCAGCCCTGGACAGGGCTCTCTAGATACGCAGTATTTT. It yields the protein CASSPGQGSLDTQYF.

The gene calls are TRBV6-2 or TRBV6-3 and TRBJ1-1; no firm D call. This CDR3 has 14 residues. The germline V gene has CDR1 MNHEY and CDR2 SVGEGT. Trimming cost V 6 bases and J 5 bases, with 16 bases left between them. The CDR3 DNA sequence: TGTGCCAGCAGATTCCAGACGGGCGGGACTGAAGCTTTCTTT. This gives the protein CASRFQTGGTEAFF.

The chain has TRBV29-1 and TRBJ2-7, with unresolved D. Trimming stripped 0 bases from V and 5 bases from J, with 11 bases between. This CDR3 region has 13 residues. Per the germline V gene, CDR1 is SQVTM and CDR2 is ANQGSEA. DNA for the CDR3: TGCAGCGTTGAAGAAGGCCCCACAAACGAGCAGTACTTC. It codes for CSVEEGPTNEQYF.

This clonotype has only one observation. The chain employs TRBV6-2 or TRBV6-3 and TRBJ2-6, with D perhaps matching TRBD1 (6 bases). The CDR3 sequence is 16 residues long. The germline V gene encodes CDR1 MNHEY and CDR2 SVGEGT. V dropped 6 bases and J dropped 0 bases, with 12 bases sitting between them. The CDR3 region has the DNA TGTGCCAGCAGAACCGAGGGGGACTCTGGGGCCAACGTCCTGACTTTC. It is translated as CASRTEGDSGANVLTF.

The chain couples TRBV15 to TRBJ2-7; 8 bases match TRBD1. Trimming took 3 bases from V and 3 from J; bases not matched to a gene: 4. Germline V gene sequence: CDR1 LNHNV, CDR2 YYDKDF (reference sequence). CDR3 length: 14 amino acids. The CDR3 DNA is TGTGCCACCAGCAGGACAACAGGGGGCTACGAGCAGTACTTC. As protein: CATSRTTGGYEQYF.

V is TRBV27 and J is TRBJ2-1, with 14 bases matching TRBD2. The CDR3 sequence is 19 residues long. CDR1 and CDR2 from the germline V gene are MNHEY and SMNVEV (reference sequence). V was clipped by 0 bases and J by 9 bases; unmatched bases: 13. The CDR3 nucleotides are TGTGCCAGCAGTTTATCTGGACTAGCGGGGGGAATTGGCATCACTGAGCAGTTCTTC. Its translation: CASSLSGLAGGIGITEQFF.

Turning to this clonotype: Compared with germline, one end of the junction differs, possibly owing to a read error. The rearrangement joins TRBV5-1 to TRBJ2-5, with D perhaps matching TRBD1 (6 bases). This CDR3 spans 13 amino acids. The germline CDR1 and CDR2 sequences are SGHRS and YFSETQ. CDR3 protein: CASKRGGQEAQYF. CDR3 DNA sequence: TGCGCCAGCAAGCGTGGGGGCCAAGAGGCCCAGTACTTC.

The V and J genes are TRBV7-3 and TRBJ2-5; D is tentatively TRBD1 or TRBD2 (5 bases each). Trimming removed 0 bases from V and 5 bases from J, with 13 bases in between. The CDR3 length is 15 residues. Germline V gene sequence: CDR1 SGHTA, CDR2 FQGTGA. CDR3 amino acids: CASSLTRGVRETQYF. The CDR3 nucleotides are TGTGCCAGCAGCTTAACGAGGGGAGTGAGGGAGACCCAGTACTTC.

This clonotype was observed a handful of times. The V gene is TRBV2, the J gene TRBJ2-1; 9 positions agree with TRBD2. Germline CDR1 is SNHLY and CDR2 is FYNNEI. CDR3 length: 13 amino acids. J was trimmed by 8 bases and V by 6 bases; bases with no gene match: 5. CDR3 sequence (DNA): TGTGCCAGCAGCGTTAGCGGGGGCGATGAGCAGTTCTTC. Translated, it gives CASSVSGGDEQFF.

The rearrangement uses TRBV27 and TRBJ1-5; TRBD1 matches 10 bases. The germline V gene encodes CDR1 MNHEY and CDR2 SMNVEV (reference sequence). J was trimmed by 2 bases and V by 5 bases; bases with no gene match: 6. This CDR3 has 16 residues. The CDR3 protein is CASSTLGTGGNQPQHF. For the CDR3, the DNA is TGTGCCAGCAGTACTCTCGGGACAGGGGGCAATCAGCCCCAGCATTTT.

This clonotype occurred a few times. The chain uses TRBV9 and TRBJ2-3, with D unclear. The CDR3 loop spans 13 amino acids. Trimming removed 4 bases at V and 4 bases at J, with 10 bases between. Germline lookup yields CDR1 SGDLS and CDR2 YYNGEE. CDR3 region: CASSLPGSDTQYF. The CDR3 DNA reads TGTGCCAGCAGCCTCCCCGGGTCAGATACGCAGTATTTT.

This chain uses TRBV5-1 with TRBJ2-5, with 9 positions matching TRBD2. The end of the DNA aligns better with TRBJ2-1, so the J call may be wrong. The V gene's germline CDR1 is SGHRS and CDR2 YFSETQ. CDR3 size: 14 residues. For the CDR3, the DNA is TGCGCCAGCAGCTTAGGCGGGGGGGAAAATGAGCAGTTCTTC. It codes for CASSLGGGENEQFF.

The chain couples TRBV10-3 to TRBJ2-7; perhaps TRBD2 as D (6 bases). The germline V gene encodes CDR1 ENHRY and CDR2 SYGVKD. CDR3 length: 13 residues. V was clipped by 3 bases and J by 6 bases, with 12 bases between them. The CDR3 here is CAISEFGTSEQYF. CDR3 nucleotides: TGTGCCATCAGTGAATTTGGGACTTCCGAGCAGTACTTC.

The chain employs TRBV11-2 and TRBJ1-2; D gene unclear. V was trimmed by 0 bases and J by 1 base, leaving 9 bases between them. The CDR3 extends over 15 amino acids. Germline loops: CDR1 SGHAT, CDR2 FQNNGV. The CDR3: CASSLERQFNYGYTF. The CDR3 DNA reads TGTGCCAGCAGCTTAGAGAGGCAGTTTAACTATGGCTACACCTTC.

J is TRBJ1-4 and V is TRBV7-9; D remains unclear. The CDR3 totals 14 residues. Germline V gene sequence: CDR1 SEHNR, CDR2 FQNEAQ (reference sequence). Trimming took off 5 bases at V and 4 bases at J, with 11 bases between the two ends. The CDR3 region has the DNA TGTGCCAGCAGCCCGAGCAAAAGTAATGAAAAACTGTTTTTT. Its translation is CASSPSKSNEKLFF.